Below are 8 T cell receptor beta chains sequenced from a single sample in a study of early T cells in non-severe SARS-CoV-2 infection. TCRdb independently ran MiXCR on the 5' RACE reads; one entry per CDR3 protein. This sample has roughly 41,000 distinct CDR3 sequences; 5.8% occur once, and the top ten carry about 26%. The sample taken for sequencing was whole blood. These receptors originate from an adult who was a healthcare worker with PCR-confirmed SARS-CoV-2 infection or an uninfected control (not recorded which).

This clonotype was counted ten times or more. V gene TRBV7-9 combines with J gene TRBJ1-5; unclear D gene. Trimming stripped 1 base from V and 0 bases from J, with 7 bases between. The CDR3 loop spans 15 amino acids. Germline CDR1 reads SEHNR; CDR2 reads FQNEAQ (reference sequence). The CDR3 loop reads CASSLVADSNQPQHF. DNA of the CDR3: TGTGCCAGCAGCTTAGTGGCCGATAGCAATCAGCCCCAGCATTTT.

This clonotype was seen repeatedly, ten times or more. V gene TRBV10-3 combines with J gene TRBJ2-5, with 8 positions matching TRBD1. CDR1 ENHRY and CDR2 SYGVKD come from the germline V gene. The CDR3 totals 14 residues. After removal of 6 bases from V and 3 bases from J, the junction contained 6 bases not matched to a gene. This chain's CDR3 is CAISPTTGEETQYF. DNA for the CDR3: TGTGCCATCAGCCCTACGACAGGGGAAGAGACCCAGTACTTC.

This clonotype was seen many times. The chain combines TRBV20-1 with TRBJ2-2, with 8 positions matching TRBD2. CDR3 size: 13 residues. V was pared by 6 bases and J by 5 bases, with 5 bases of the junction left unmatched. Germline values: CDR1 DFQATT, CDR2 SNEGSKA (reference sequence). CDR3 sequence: CSAQRGNTGELFF. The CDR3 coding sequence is TGCAGTGCACAGCGGGGGAATACCGGGGAGCTGTTTTTT.

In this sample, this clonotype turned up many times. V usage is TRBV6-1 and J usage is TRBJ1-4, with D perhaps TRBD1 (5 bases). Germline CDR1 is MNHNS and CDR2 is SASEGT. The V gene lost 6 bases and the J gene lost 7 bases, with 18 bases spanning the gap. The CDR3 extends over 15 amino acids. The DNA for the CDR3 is TGTGCCAGCAGCCCGACTTGGGGGAGTGGTGAAAAACTGTTTTTT. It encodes CASSPTWGSGEKLFF.

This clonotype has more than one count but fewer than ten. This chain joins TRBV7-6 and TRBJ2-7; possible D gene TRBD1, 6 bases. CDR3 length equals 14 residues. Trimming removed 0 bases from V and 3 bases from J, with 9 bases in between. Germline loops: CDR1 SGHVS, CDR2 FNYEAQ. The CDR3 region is CASSLADRSYEQYF. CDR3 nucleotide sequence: TGTGCCAGCAGCTTAGCGGACAGAAGCTACGAGCAGTACTTC.

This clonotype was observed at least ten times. The chain's CDR3 is CASSSGGSGVNYGYTF. The CDR3 DNA is TGTGCCAGCTCATCAGGAGGGTCCGGGGTCAACTATGGCTACACCTTC. The chain couples TRBV18 to TRBJ1-2; D uncertain. Germline V gene lookup returns CDR1 KGHSH and CDR2 LQKENI. The CDR3 contains 16 residues. The V gene lost 5 bases and the J gene lost 2 bases, with 18 bases spanning the gap.

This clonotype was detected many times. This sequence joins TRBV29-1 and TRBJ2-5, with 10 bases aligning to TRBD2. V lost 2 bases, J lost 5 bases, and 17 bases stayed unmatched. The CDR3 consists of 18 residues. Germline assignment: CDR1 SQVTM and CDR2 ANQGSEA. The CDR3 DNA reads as TGCAGCGTTGAATTAGAATGGAGCGGGGGGGCCGCAGACGAGACCCAGTACTTC. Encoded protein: CSVELEWSGGAADETQYF. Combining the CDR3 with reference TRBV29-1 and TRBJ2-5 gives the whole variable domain SAVISQKPSRDICQRGTSLTIQCQVDSQVTMMFWYRQQPGQSLTLIATANQGSEATYESGFVIDKFPISRPNLTFSTLTVSNMSPEDSSIYLCSVELEWSGGAADETQYFGPGTRLLVL.

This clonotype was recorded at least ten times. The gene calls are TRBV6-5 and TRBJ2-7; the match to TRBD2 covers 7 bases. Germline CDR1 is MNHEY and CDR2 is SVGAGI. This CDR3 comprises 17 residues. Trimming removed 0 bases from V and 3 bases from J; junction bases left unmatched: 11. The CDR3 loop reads CASSYSSASGFLYEQYF. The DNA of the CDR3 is TGTGCCAGCAGTTACTCATCGGCTAGCGGATTCCTCTACGAGCAGTACTTC.